This T cell receptor (beta chain) was recorded in a study of early T cells in non-severe SARS-CoV-2 infection. Study context: The authors sequenced bulk RNA from unsorted whole blood, leaving chains unpaired.

Attached unique molecular identifiers marked individual cDNA molecules. Using its own MiXCR run on the 5' RACE reads, TCRdb lists one record per CDR3 protein. The sample has 45,000 to 55,000 distinct CDR3 sequences, approximately 6.7% seen once. V dropped 6 bases and J dropped 7 bases, with 19 bases sitting between them. This CDR3 has 15 residues. CDR1 is MDHEN, CDR2 SYDVKM, per germline. This receptor was taken from an adult who was a healthcare worker with PCR-confirmed SARS-CoV-2 infection or an uninfected control (not recorded which). The chain joins TRBV28 to TRBJ2-1; D remains ambiguous. Sequenced input: whole blood. CDR3 sequence: CASRRLDGRRNEQFF. DNA for the CDR3: TGTGCCAGCAGACGTCTGGACGGCCGGCGGAATGAGCAGTTCTTC.